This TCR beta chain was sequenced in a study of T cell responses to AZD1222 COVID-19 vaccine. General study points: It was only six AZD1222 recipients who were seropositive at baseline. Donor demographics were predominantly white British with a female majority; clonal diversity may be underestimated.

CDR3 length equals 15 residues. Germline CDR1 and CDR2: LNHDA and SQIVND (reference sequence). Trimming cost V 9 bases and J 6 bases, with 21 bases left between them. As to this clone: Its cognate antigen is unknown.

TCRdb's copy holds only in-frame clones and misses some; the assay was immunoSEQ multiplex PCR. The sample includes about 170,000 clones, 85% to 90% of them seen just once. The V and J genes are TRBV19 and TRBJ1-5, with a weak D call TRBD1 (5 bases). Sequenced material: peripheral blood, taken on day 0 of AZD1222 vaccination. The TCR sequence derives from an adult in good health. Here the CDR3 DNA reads TGTGCCAGCACCCGGGACGCCTATGGGGTTCAGCCCCAGCATTTT. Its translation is CASTRDAYGVQPQHF.